The 15 T cell receptor beta chains reported below all come from one sample, sequenced in a study of OX40 agonist ivuxolimab in advanced cancers. TCRdb's copy holds only in-frame clones and misses some; the assay was immunoSEQ multiplex PCR. Of roughly 100,000 clones in the sample, about 90% were seen once. This specimen consisted of CD4+ or CD8+ T cells sorted from blood, obtained in a trial of the OX40 agonist ivuxolimab. All receptors derive from an adult with an advanced solid tumor such as melanoma, head and neck, liver or kidney cancer.

For the CDR3, the DNA is TGTGCCTGGAGTAAGGGGGCTAACTATGGCTACACCTTC. It encodes CAWSKGANYGYTF. The rearrangement uses TRBV30 and TRBJ1-2; TRBD1 is a possible D gene (6 bases). This CDR3 comprises 13 residues. From germline, CDR1 is GTSNPN and CDR2 SVGIG (reference sequence). Trimming took 2 bases from V and 0 from J, leaving 7 bases between them.

The CDR3 DNA reads as TGTGCCAGCAGCGCCGCCGCGCGGAATGGCTACACCTTC. It yields the protein CASSAAARNGYTF. This chain links TRBV9 with TRBJ1-2, with unresolved D. V lost 3 bases to trimming and J lost 6 bases, with 12 bases between them. Germline V gives CDR1 SGDLS, CDR2 YYNGEE. This CDR3 comprises 13 residues.

The V and J genes are TRBV5-1 and TRBJ1-4; D remains ambiguous. This CDR3 comprises 14 residues. Germline CDR1 is SGHRS and CDR2 is YFSETQ. Trimming cost V 0 bases and J 8 bases, with 11 bases left between them. This chain's CDR3 is CASSLAGEDEKLFF. As DNA, the CDR3 is TGCGCCAGCAGCTTGGCGGGTGAGGACGAAAAACTGTTTTTT.

This rearrangement joins TRBV5-1 to TRBJ2-2; 12 positions match TRBD2. Germline values: CDR1 SGHRS, CDR2 YFSETQ. The ends lost 4 bases at V and 10 bases at J; junction bases unmatched: 8. The CDR3 is 15 amino acids. CDR3 amino acids: CASSAGTSGPPELFF. The DNA of the CDR3 is TGCGCCAGCAGCGCGGGGACTAGCGGGCCTCCGGAGCTGTTTTTT.

This rearrangement joins TRBV5-3 to TRBJ1-5; possible D gene TRBD1, 6 bases. TRBV5-3 is an ORF for which the function is uncertain. Deletions cut 5 bases from V and 0 bases from J, with 15 bases between. This CDR3 has 16 amino acids. In nucleotides, the CDR3 is TGTGCCAGAAGACAACAGGGACTATATAGCAATCAGCCCCAGCATTTT. It encodes CARRQQGLYSNQPQHF.

The chain employs TRBV4-1 and TRBJ1-4, with TRBD1 as a possible D gene (6 bases). Germline values: CDR1 MGHRA, CDR2 YSYEKL. V lost 3 bases and J 4 bases, leaving 18 bases between the germline ends. The length of the CDR3 is 17 residues. CDR3 sequence: CASSQPFRGRDNEKLFF. DNA of the CDR3: TGCGCCAGCAGCCAGCCCTTTCGGGGGCGGGATAATGAAAAACTGTTTTTT.

The chain combines TRBV6-1 with TRBJ2-5; 9 nucleotides line up with TRBD2. J gave up 4 bases and V 7 bases, and 10 bases lay outside the gene matches. Germline CDR1 reads MNHNS; CDR2 reads SASEGT. The CDR3 is 15 amino acids. CDR3 amino acids: CASTLAVAGVETQYF. In DNA, the CDR3 is TGTGCCAGCACCTTGGCGGTAGCGGGAGTAGAGACCCAGTACTTC.

The CDR3: CASSSRGSIYEQYF. The CDR3 region has the DNA TGCGCCAGCAGCTCCCGAGGGTCTATCTACGAGCAGTACTTC. V usage is TRBV5-1 and J usage is TRBJ2-7; the D gene is possibly TRBD2 (5 bases). The CDR3 covers 14 residues. V was clipped by 3 bases and J by 3 bases, with 13 bases between them. Germline loops: CDR1 SGHRS, CDR2 YFSETQ.

Concerning this clone: In the same sample, other DNA sequences code for this CDR3. The chain joins TRBV7-2 to TRBJ2-7; 9 bases fit TRBD2. CDR3 size: 14 residues. Germline assignment: CDR1 SGHTA and CDR2 FQGNSA. The V gene end was trimmed by 3 bases and the J gene end by 4 bases; junction bases not matched to a gene: 4. The CDR3 sequence is CASSLAGGPYEQYF. The DNA for the CDR3 is TGTGCCAGCAGCTTGGCGGGAGGGCCATACGAGCAGTACTTC.

The chain carries TRBV5-1 and TRBJ2-1, with D perhaps matching TRBD1 or TRBD2 (5 bases each). Deletions cut 4 bases from V and 0 bases from J, with 26 bases between. The CDR3 covers 20 residues. The germline CDR1 and CDR2 sequences are SGHRS and YFSETQ. CDR3 sequence (DNA): TGCGCCAGCAGCCGGGCTGGGGGAATCCGACTTGTTAGCTCCTACAATGAGCAGTTCTTC. Encoded protein: CASSRAGGIRLVSSYNEQFF.

V gene TRBV6-6 combines with J gene TRBJ1-2; a weak D match, TRBD1 (6 bases). The CDR3 contains 15 residues. With 0 bases removed from V and 4 bases from J, the gap between germline ends came to 12 bases. Germline-derived CDR1 and CDR2 are MNHNY and SVGAGI (reference sequence). CDR3 sequence reads: CASSYSGGIGYGYTF. CDR3 sequence (DNA): TGTGCCAGCAGTTACTCAGGGGGAATCGGCTATGGCTACACCTTC.

This clone was counted once. The CDR3 protein is CASSWKAGGPGPTGELFF. CDR3 nucleotide sequence: TGTGCCAGCAGTTGGAAGGCGGGAGGGCCCGGTCCCACCGGGGAGCTGTTTTTT. The genes are TRBV6-4 and TRBJ2-2; 9 bases line up with TRBD2. The CDR3 runs to 18 residues. Germline loops: CDR1 MRHNA, CDR2 SNTAGT. Trimming removed 5 bases from V and 4 bases from J; junction bases left unmatched: 14.

This CDR3 reads CASSRDTYGYTF. The CDR3 DNA sequence: TGTGCCAGCAGCCGAGACACCTATGGCTACACCTTC. The chain uses TRBV11-2 and TRBJ1-2; D unresolved. Trimming removed 5 bases from V and 4 bases from J, with 8 bases in between. CDR3 length equals 12 residues. Germline V gives CDR1 SGHAT, CDR2 FQNNGV.

The CDR3 coding sequence is TGTGCCATCAGAGGGACAGGGGCCTACGAGCAGTACTTC. Its translation: CAIRGTGAYEQYF. This chain links TRBV10-3 with TRBJ2-7; 10 nucleotides align to TRBD1. Germline trimming cut 6 bases from V and 2 bases from J; bases unmatched to any gene: 1. The CDR3 spans 13 residues. Germline assignment: CDR1 ENHRY and CDR2 SYGVKD.

The V and J genes are TRBV2 and TRBJ2-3; tentative D call: TRBD2 (6 bases). The CDR3 is 12 amino acids. Trimming cost V 9 bases and J 5 bases, with 12 bases left between them. CDR1 and CDR2 from the germline V gene are SNHLY and FYNNEI. Written as DNA, the CDR3 is TGTGCCAGAGCCGTGGGGGGAGATACGCAGTATTTT. Its protein is CARAVGGDTQYF.